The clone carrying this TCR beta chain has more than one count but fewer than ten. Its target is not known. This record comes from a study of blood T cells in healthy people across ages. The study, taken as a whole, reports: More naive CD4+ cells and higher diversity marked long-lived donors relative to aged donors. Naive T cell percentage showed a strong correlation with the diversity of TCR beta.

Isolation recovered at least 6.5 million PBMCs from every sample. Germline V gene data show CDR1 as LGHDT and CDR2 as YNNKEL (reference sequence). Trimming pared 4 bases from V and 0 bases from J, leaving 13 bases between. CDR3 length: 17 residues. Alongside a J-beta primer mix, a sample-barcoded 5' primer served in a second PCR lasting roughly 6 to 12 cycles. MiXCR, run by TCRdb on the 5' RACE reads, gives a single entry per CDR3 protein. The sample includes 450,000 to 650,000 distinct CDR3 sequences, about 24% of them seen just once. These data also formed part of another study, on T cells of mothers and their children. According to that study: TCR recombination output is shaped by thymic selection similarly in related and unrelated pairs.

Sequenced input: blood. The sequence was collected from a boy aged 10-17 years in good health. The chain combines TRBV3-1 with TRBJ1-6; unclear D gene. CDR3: CASSRRRESSYNSPLHF. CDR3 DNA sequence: TGTGCCAGCAGCCGACGACGCGAGAGCTCCTATAATTCACCCCTCCACTTT.